The entry below gives a single TCR beta chain sequence along with its context. V dropped 6 bases and J dropped 1 base, with 13 bases sitting between them. This CDR3 has 14 amino acids. Germline V gene lookup returns CDR1 SGHKS and CDR2 YYEKEE (reference sequence). These data originate in a study of control samples from healthy donors and cancer patients. TCRdb keeps only in-frame clones here, not all; method: immunoSEQ multiplex PCR. This table has roughly 170,000 clones, roughly 91% appearing once. This chain connects TRBV5-5 to TRBJ1-1; perhaps TRBD1 as D (5 bases). This TCR derives from a man aged 18 to 35 in good health. Specimen: blood. CDR3 nucleotides: TGTGCCAGCAATCGGGACGCTCAGAACACTGAAGCTTTCTTT. Translation gives CASNRDAQNTEAFF.